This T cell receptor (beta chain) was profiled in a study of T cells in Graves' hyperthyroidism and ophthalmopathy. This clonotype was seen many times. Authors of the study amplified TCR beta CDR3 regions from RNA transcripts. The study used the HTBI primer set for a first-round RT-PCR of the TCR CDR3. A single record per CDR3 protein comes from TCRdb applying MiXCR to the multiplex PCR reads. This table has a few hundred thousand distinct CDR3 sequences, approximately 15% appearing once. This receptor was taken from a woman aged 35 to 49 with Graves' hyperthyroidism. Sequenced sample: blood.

For the CDR3, the DNA is TGTGCCAGCAGCCAACGGGGTGAGCAGTTCTTC. This gives the protein CASSQRGEQFF. This chain connects TRBV3-1 to TRBJ2-1, with D tentatively TRBD2 (5 bases). This CDR3 comprises 11 residues. The germline V and J ends were trimmed by 2 bases and 9 bases, with 5 bases remaining between them. CDR1 is LGHDT, CDR2 YNNKEL, per germline (reference sequence).